The 31 T cell receptor beta chains reported below all come from one sample, sequenced in a study of shared clonotypes between healthy human individuals. Generated by immunoSEQ multiplex PCR, the TCRdb table keeps only in-frame clones and is missing some. The repertoire holds 2.3 million or so clones, with over 90% as singletons. Sequencing was performed on naive CD4+ T cells from PBMCs. Subset: CD45RA+ positively selected. Every receptor here comes from a man younger than 35 in good health. Some clones in this sample may be carry-over from other donors' samples.

The chain is built from TRBV6-6 and TRBJ1-5; 12 bases line up with TRBD1. Germline assignment: CDR1 MNHNY and CDR2 SVGAGI (reference sequence). The CDR3 has 15 amino acids. Trimming cost V 4 bases and J 6 bases; bases outside gene matches: 4. CDR3 in amino acids: CASSLGQGASQPQHF. The CDR3 region has the DNA TGTGCCAGCAGTTTGGGACAGGGGGCCTCTCAGCCCCAGCATTTT.

CDR3 nucleotides: TGTGCCATCAGTGTCTCCGTATACGAGCAGTACTTC. Its translation is CAISVSVYEQYF. The chain combines TRBV10-3 with TRBJ2-7; D is ambiguous. V was trimmed by 4 bases and J by 4 bases, leaving 8 bases between them. In germline, CDR1 is ENHRY, CDR2 SYGVKD. The CDR3 has 12 residues.

The V call is TRBV18, the J call TRBJ1-5; D gene unclear. CDR1 and CDR2 from the germline V gene are KGHSH and LQKENI. This CDR3 has 15 amino acids. V was trimmed by 0 bases and J by 3 bases, leaving 9 bases between them. The CDR3 is CASSPPSGNNQPQHF. CDR3 nucleotides: TGTGCCAGCTCACCACCGTCGGGAAACAATCAGCCCCAGCATTTT.

This chain uses TRBV19 with TRBJ2-7; 7 bases line up with TRBD2. The CDR3 runs to 14 residues. V trimming: 2 bases; J trimming: 6 bases; junction bases outside the gene matches: 7. CDR1 and CDR2 (germline): LNHDA, SQIVND (reference sequence). CDR3 protein: CASSILGGSAEQYF. CDR3 DNA sequence: TGTGCCAGTAGTATATTGGGCGGGAGTGCCGAGCAGTACTTC.

The chain joins TRBV19 to TRBJ1-3; maybe TRBD1 (5 bases). Trimming removed 1 base from V and 0 bases from J, with 10 bases in between. The germline V gene has CDR1 LNHDA and CDR2 SQIVND (reference sequence). The CDR3 is 16 residues long. CDR3 loop: CASSIVADSSGNTIYF. DNA for the CDR3: TGTGCCAGTAGTATAGTTGCAGACAGCTCTGGAAACACCATATATTTT.

In its sample, this clone was seen a few times. The V and J genes are TRBV20-1 and TRBJ1-2, with D hard to call. The V gene's germline CDR1 is DFQATT and CDR2 SNEGSKA (reference sequence). The CDR3 has 11 amino acids. V lost 6 bases and J lost 8, with 13 bases in between. Here the CDR3 reads CSATAWRGYTF. The CDR3 nucleotides are TGCAGTGCCACGGCTTGGAGGGGCTACACCTTC.

The chain joins TRBV7-3 to TRBJ2-3; D remains unclear. Germline loops: CDR1 SGHTA, CDR2 FQGTGA. V lost 1 base, J lost 6 bases, and 8 bases lay in between. CDR3 length equals 13 residues. CDR3 nucleotides: TGTGCCAGCAGCTTAAGCCCCTTTGATACGCAGTATTTT. It yields the protein CASSLSPFDTQYF.

V is TRBV29-1 and J is TRBJ1-2; weak D call: TRBD1 (6 bases). Germline assignment: CDR1 SQVTM and CDR2 ANQGSEA. V was trimmed by 0 bases and J by 3 bases, leaving 32 bases between them. CDR3 length: 21 residues. The CDR3 DNA sequence: TGCAGCGTTGAAGATTTCAATAAGAGACCCCCCACAGGGACCCCCGACTATGGCTACACCTTC. This translates into CSVEDFNKRPPTGTPDYGYTF.

The sample holds one count of this clone. In DNA form, the CDR3 reads TGTGCCAGTAGTGGAGGAGGACTAGCGGAAGAGACCCAGTACTTC. Translated, it gives CASSGGGLAEETQYF. The rearrangement uses TRBV19 and TRBJ2-5; 10 bases match TRBD2. The V segment lost 5 bases and the J segment 3 bases; nucleotides outside the gene matches: 6. The CDR3 has 15 residues. Germline CDR1 and CDR2: LNHDA and SQIVND (reference sequence).

The chain links TRBV4-1 to TRBJ2-5; 10 bases match TRBD1. The V and J ends lost 3 bases and 3 bases, in that order; junction bases with no gene match: 4. In germline, CDR1 is MGHRA, CDR2 YSYEKL. There are 15 residues in the CDR3. The CDR3 protein is CASSQSGQGEETQYF. The CDR3 bases are TGCGCCAGCAGCCAGAGCGGACAGGGGGAAGAGACCCAGTACTTC.

This chain connects TRBV19 to TRBJ2-3; TRBD2 matches at 8 bases. The CDR3 is made up of 14 amino acids. Germline CDR1 and CDR2: LNHDA and SQIVND (reference sequence). The junction had 8 bases not matched to a gene; V was cut back by 6 bases and J by 6 bases. The CDR3 here is CASREAGGLDTQYF. The DNA of the CDR3 is TGTGCCAGTAGAGAGGCGGGAGGTCTCGATACGCAGTATTTT.

As regards this clone: Additional DNA sequences in this sample encode the identical CDR3. J is TRBJ2-1 and V is TRBV6-1; D is unresolved. The CDR3 contains 15 residues. The V gene's germline CDR1 is MNHNS and CDR2 SASEGT. V was trimmed by 3 bases and J by 0 bases, leaving 9 bases between them. DNA of the CDR3: TGTGCCAGCAGTGAGCGGTCAAGCTCCTACAATGAGCAGTTCTTC. It specifies CASSERSSSYNEQFF.

Regarding this clone: Other DNA sequences of this sample code for an identical CDR3. J is TRBJ2-5 and V is TRBV11-2; D call uncertain. Trimming pared 5 bases from V and 2 bases from J, leaving 6 bases between. CDR1 and CDR2 (germline): SGHAT, FQNNGV. The CDR3 length is 12 residues. The chain's CDR3 is CASSPDQETQYF. The DNA for the CDR3 is TGTGCCAGCAGCCCAGATCAAGAGACCCAGTACTTC.

The CDR3 nucleotides read TGTGCCAGCAGAAGACTAGCGTTACAAGAGACCCAGTACTTC. As protein: CASRRLALQETQYF. The chain joins TRBV27 to TRBJ2-5, with 8 positions matching TRBD2. Looked up from germline, CDR1 is MNHEY and CDR2 is SMNVEV (reference sequence). V lost 6 bases and J lost 2; bases outside the gene matches: 5. The length of the CDR3 is 14 residues.

The V gene is TRBV10-2, the J gene TRBJ2-3; 9 bases fit TRBD1. With V trimmed by 5 bases and J by 2 bases, 2 bases remained unmatched. Germline lookup yields CDR1 WSHSY and CDR2 SAAADI. This CDR3 has 14 amino acids. CDR3 protein: CASSWDRATDTQYF. The CDR3 DNA reads TGCGCCAGCAGTTGGGACAGGGCCACAGATACGCAGTATTTT.

This sequence joins TRBV5-1 and TRBJ2-3; 11 positions agree with TRBD2. This CDR3 has 18 residues. V shed 0 bases, J shed 3 bases, and the junction held 9 bases outside the gene matches. Germline loops: CDR1 SGHRS, CDR2 YFSETQ. The CDR3 coding sequence is TGCGCCAGCAGCTTGGGGTTGCTAGCGGGAGGAGCGACAGATACGCAGTATTTT. It yields the protein CASSLGLLAGGATDTQYF.

This chain links TRBV28 with TRBJ2-3; 9 nucleotides agree with TRBD2. J was trimmed by 0 bases and V by 4 bases; bases with no gene match: 5. The CDR3 contains 16 residues. CDR1 MDHEN and CDR2 SYDVKM come from the germline V gene. The CDR3 region is CASSSIAGESTDTQYF. CDR3 DNA: TGTGCCAGCAGTTCCATAGCGGGAGAGAGCACAGATACGCAGTATTTT.

This chain links TRBV15 with TRBJ2-1, with 12 bases that match TRBD2. Germline assignment: CDR1 LNHNV and CDR2 YYDKDF (reference sequence). The CDR3 is made up of 15 amino acids. The J segment lost 12 bases and the V segment lost 1 base, leaving 7 bases of the junction unmatched. The CDR3 coding sequence is TGTGCCACCAGCAGAGGACTAGCGGGAGCAGTGGGGCAGTTCTTC. Translation gives CATSRGLAGAVGQFF.

This chain joins TRBV9 and TRBJ1-3; 8 positions agree with TRBD1. The trim removed 6 bases at V and 5 bases at J, leaving 13 bases unmatched. Germline lookup yields CDR1 SGDLS and CDR2 YYNGEE. The CDR3 loop spans 16 amino acids. CDR3 bases: TGTGCCAGCACTCTAGAGGACAGGGTCTTCAGAAACACCATATATTTT. This gives the protein CASTLEDRVFRNTIYF.

The gene calls are TRBV9 and TRBJ2-2, with a tentative D call TRBD1 (6 bases). Germline values: CDR1 SGDLS, CDR2 YYNGEE. The V and J ends lost 8 bases and 2 bases respectively, with 16 bases between them. CDR3 length: 15 residues. CDR3 DNA: TGTGCCAGTTCCCCCCTGACAGGCAACACCGGGGAGCTGTTTTTT. It is translated as CASSPLTGNTGELFF.

This chain uses TRBV28 with TRBJ1-2, with TRBD1 as a possible D gene (6 bases). CDR3 size: 14 residues. Germline-derived CDR1 and CDR2 are MDHEN and SYDVKM. V lost 4 bases, J lost 4 bases, and 13 bases lay in between. CDR3 in amino acids: CASSSRTAIYGYTF. Here the CDR3 DNA reads TGTGCCAGCAGTTCCAGGACAGCAATCTATGGCTACACCTTC.

The genes are TRBV9 and TRBJ1-1; the D gene is possibly TRBD1 (5 bases). The CDR3 extends over 13 amino acids. Trimming left V 4 bases short and J 7 bases short, with 14 bases between. CDR1 SGDLS and CDR2 YYNGEE come from the germline V gene. In DNA form, the CDR3 reads TGTGCCAGCAGCCCAAGGGACGTCAATGAAGCTTTCTTT. Residues: CASSPRDVNEAFF.

V usage is TRBV10-3 and J usage is TRBJ1-1; D is uncertain. V shed 4 bases and J shed 4 bases, with 10 bases lying between them. The germline gives CDR1 ENHRY, CDR2 SYGVKD. There are 13 residues in the CDR3. The CDR3 loop reads CAISVSLTTEAFF. The CDR3 nucleotides read TGTGCCATCAGTGTTAGTTTGACCACTGAAGCTTTCTTT.

CDR3 loop: CASSYSRVSGNTIYF. In DNA, the CDR3 is TGTGCCAGCAGTTACTCGAGGGTATCTGGAAACACCATATATTTT. The chain couples TRBV6-6 to TRBJ1-3, with no clear D. CDR3 length: 15 amino acids. Trimming removed 0 bases at V and 1 base at J, with 7 bases between. CDR1 and CDR2 from the germline V gene are MNHNY and SVGAGI (reference sequence).

As for this clone: The identical CDR3 is also encoded by other nucleotide sequences in the sample. The gene calls are TRBV28 and TRBJ2-3, with 8 bases aligning to TRBD2. Germline trimming cut 1 base from V and 4 bases from J; bases unmatched to any gene: 4. The CDR3 loop spans 15 amino acids. Germline assignment: CDR1 MDHEN and CDR2 SYDVKM. The DNA of the CDR3 is TGTGCCAGCAGTTTATCTGCGGGAGGCTCAGATACGCAGTATTTT. It is translated as CASSLSAGGSDTQYF.

The chain is built from TRBV6-1 and TRBJ1-1; D is ambiguous. CDR3 length: 13 residues. Trimming shortened V by 10 bases and J by 0 bases, and 12 bases separated the two germline ends. Germline-derived CDR1 and CDR2 are MNHNS and SASEGT. In DNA, the CDR3 is TGTGCCATCAAGCGGACGGTGAACACTGAAGCTTTCTTT. It codes for CAIKRTVNTEAFF.

This rearrangement joins TRBV7-9 to TRBJ2-7; tentative D call: TRBD1 (5 bases). V was clipped by 3 bases and J by 0 bases, with 15 bases between them. Germline lookup yields CDR1 SEHNR and CDR2 FQNEAQ (reference sequence). This CDR3 has 16 residues. CDR3 sequence (DNA): TGTGCCAGCAGCTTGGTTTTGACAGCGTACTCCTACGAGCAGTACTTC. Translation gives CASSLVLTAYSYEQYF.

The rearrangement joins TRBV28 to TRBJ1-4; D is undetermined. Trimming shortened V by 8 bases and J by 3 bases, and 10 bases separated the two germline ends. Germline CDR1 is MDHEN and CDR2 is SYDVKM. The CDR3 consists of 13 residues. The CDR3 sequence is CASSESPNEKLFF. In DNA form, the CDR3 reads TGTGCCAGCTCAGAGTCACCTAATGAAAAACTGTTTTTT.

This clone was recorded only once. The rearrangement uses TRBV30 and TRBJ2-2; the D is unclear. The V gene lost 2 bases and the J gene lost 5 bases, with 9 bases spanning the gap. The CDR3 sequence is 13 residues long. Germline values: CDR1 GTSNPN, CDR2 SVGIG (reference sequence). The CDR3 reads CAWSLQSTGELFF. In DNA form, the CDR3 reads TGTGCCTGGAGTCTCCAGAGTACCGGGGAGCTGTTTTTT.

V usage is TRBV18 and J usage is TRBJ2-7; possibly TRBD2 for D (6 bases). This CDR3 contains 13 residues. Germline CDR1 is KGHSH and CDR2 is LQKENI. V was pared by 10 bases and J by 5 bases, with 18 bases between. This CDR3 is CATSGVIGDEQYF. CDR3 DNA: TGTGCCACCTCGGGGGTCATTGGGGACGAGCAGTACTTC.

In regard to this clone: The sample contains more than one DNA sequence encoding this CDR3. The chain employs TRBV20-1 and TRBJ2-1; maybe TRBD1 (5 bases). This CDR3 comprises 11 residues. Germline CDR1 reads DFQATT; CDR2 reads SNEGSKA (reference sequence). V lost 5 bases to trimming and J lost 4 bases, with 6 bases between them. CDR3: CSADSYNEQFF. The CDR3 DNA follows: TGCAGTGCTGACAGTTACAATGAGCAGTTCTTC.